The 5 T cell receptor beta chains in this list originate from one sample, sequenced in a study of Graves' ophthalmopathy and Graves' hyperthyroidism. Amplification targeted the TCR beta CDR3 regions, with RNA transcripts as the source material. Second-round multiplex PCR came after a first-round RT-PCR that employed HTBI primers. In TCRdb, the multiplex PCR reads were re-called with MiXCR into one record per CDR3 protein. The data show 350,000 to 400,000 distinct CDR3 sequences, roughly 15% seen once. Material for sequencing was peripheral blood. All receptors come from a woman aged 18-35 years with stable Graves' hyperthyroidism.

This clonotype has a count of ten or more. This chain connects TRBV7-6 to TRBJ1-3; D not certain. The V gene lost 5 bases and the J gene lost 2 bases, with 7 bases spanning the gap. The CDR3 runs 13 residues. Germline-derived CDR1 and CDR2 are SGHVS and FNYEAQ. CDR3: CASSPLPGNTIYF. Here the CDR3 DNA reads TGTGCCAGCAGCCCACTGCCTGGAAACACCATATATTTT.

This clonotype was counted ten times or more. The chain carries TRBV12-3 or TRBV12-4 and TRBJ2-5; maybe TRBD2 (6 bases). The CDR3 is 16 residues long. V was pared by 3 bases and J by 4 bases, with 18 bases between. DNA for the CDR3: TGTGCCAGCAGTTTTTTATCGCGCGGGAAAACAGAGACCCAGTACTTC. It is translated as CASSFLSRGKTETQYF.

This clonotype has a count of ten or more. The chain uses TRBV7-9 and TRBJ1-1, with D possibly matching TRBD1 (6 bases). V was shortened by 3 bases and J by 6 bases, with 11 bases between the two germline ends. The CDR3 spans 13 residues. Per germline, CDR1 SEHNR and CDR2 FQNEAQ (reference sequence). The CDR3 DNA is TGTGCCAGCAGCTTCACAGGGTTCCCTGAAGCTTTCTTT. The encoded protein is CASSFTGFPEAFF.

In its sample, this clonotype was seen many times. The chain has TRBV7-9 and TRBJ2-2, with D perhaps assigned TRBD1 or TRBD2 (5 bases each). Trimming shortened V by 5 bases and J by 3 bases, and 10 bases separated the two germline ends. This CDR3 contains 14 residues. Looked up from germline, CDR1 is SEHNR and CDR2 is FQNEAQ (reference sequence). The DNA for the CDR3 is TGTGCCAGCAGCGTCGGGACCTACACCGGGGAGCTGTTTTTT. Amino acid sequence: CASSVGTYTGELFF.

This clonotype was detected only a few times. In this CDR3 the conserved last residue, phenylalanine or tryptophan, is missing, so a read error is likely. The V call is TRBV7-3, the J call TRBJ1-6; TRBD1 is a possible D gene (5 bases). The CDR3 loop spans 14 amino acids. V lost 1 base and J lost 9, with 10 bases in between. The V gene's germline CDR1 is SGHTA and CDR2 FQGTGA. CDR3 sequence reads: CASSLNRDFSPLHS. The CDR3 nucleotides read TGTGCCAGCAGCTTAAACCGGGACTTTTCACCCCTCCACTCT.